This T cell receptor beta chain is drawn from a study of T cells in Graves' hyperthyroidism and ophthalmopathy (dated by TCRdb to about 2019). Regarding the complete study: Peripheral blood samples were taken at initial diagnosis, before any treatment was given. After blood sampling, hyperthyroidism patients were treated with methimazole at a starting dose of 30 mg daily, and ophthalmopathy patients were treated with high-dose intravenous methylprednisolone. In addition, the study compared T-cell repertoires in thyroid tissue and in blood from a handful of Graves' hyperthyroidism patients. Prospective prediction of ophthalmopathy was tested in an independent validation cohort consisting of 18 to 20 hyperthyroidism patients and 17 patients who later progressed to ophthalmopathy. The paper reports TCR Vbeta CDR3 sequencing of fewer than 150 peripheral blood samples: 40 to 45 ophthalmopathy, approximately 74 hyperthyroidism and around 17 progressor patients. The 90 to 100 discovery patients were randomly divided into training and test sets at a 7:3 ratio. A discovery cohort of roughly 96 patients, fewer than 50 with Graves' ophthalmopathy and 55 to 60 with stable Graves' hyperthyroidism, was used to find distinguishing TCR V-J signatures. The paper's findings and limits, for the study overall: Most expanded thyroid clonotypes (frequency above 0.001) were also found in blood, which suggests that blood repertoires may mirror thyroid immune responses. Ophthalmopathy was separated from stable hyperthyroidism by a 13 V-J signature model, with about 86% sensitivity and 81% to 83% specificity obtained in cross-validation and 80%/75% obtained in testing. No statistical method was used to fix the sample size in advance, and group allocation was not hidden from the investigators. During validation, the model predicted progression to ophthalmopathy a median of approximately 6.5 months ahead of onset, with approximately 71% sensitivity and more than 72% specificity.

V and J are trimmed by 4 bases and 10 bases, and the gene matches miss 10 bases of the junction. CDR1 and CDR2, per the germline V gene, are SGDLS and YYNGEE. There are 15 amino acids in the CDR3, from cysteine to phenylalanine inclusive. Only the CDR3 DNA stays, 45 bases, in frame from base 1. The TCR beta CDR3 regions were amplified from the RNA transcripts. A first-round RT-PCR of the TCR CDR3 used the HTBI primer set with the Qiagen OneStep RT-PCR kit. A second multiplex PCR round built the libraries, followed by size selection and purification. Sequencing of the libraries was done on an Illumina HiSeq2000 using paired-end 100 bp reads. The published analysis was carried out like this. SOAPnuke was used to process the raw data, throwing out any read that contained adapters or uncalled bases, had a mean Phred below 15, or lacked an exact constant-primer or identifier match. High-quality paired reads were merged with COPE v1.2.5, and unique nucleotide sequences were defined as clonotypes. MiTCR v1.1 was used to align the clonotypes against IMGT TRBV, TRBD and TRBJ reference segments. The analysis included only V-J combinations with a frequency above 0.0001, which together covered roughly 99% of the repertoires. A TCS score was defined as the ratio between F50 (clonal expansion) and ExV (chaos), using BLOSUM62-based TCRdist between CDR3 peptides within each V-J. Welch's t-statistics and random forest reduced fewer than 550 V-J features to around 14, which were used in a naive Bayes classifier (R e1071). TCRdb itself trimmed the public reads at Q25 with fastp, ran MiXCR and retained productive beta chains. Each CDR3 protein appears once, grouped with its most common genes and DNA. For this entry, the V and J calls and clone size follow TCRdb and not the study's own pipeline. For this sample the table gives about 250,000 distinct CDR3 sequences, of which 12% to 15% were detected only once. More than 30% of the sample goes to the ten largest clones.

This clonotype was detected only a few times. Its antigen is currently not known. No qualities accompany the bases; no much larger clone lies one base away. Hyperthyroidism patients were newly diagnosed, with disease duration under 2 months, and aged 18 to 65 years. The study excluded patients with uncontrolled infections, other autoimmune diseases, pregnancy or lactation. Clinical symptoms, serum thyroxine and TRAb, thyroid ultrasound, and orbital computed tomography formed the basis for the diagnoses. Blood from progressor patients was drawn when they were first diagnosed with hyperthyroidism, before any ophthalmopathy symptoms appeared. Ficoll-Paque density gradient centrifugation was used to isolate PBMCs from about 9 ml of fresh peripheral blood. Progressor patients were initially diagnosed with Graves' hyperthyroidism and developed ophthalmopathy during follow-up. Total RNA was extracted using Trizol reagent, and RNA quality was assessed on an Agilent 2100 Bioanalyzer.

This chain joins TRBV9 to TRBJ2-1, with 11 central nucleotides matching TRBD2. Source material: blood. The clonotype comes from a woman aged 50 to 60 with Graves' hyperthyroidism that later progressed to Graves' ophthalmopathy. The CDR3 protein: CASSFGTSGDREQFF. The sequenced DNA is TGTGCCAGCAGCTTCGGGACTAGCGGAGACAGGGAGCAGTTCTTC.